The present T cell receptor beta chain was sequenced within a study of blood T cell repertoires in COVID-19. As for the study in general: COVID-19 samples, acute and convalescent, were from the United States, Italy and Spain.

TCRdb's table, derived via immunoSEQ multiplex PCR, lists solely in-frame clones and lacks some. This sample has about 130,000 clones, with 70% to 80% found just once. The germline V gene encodes CDR1 SGHNT and CDR2 YYREEE (reference sequence). Trimming took off 2 bases at V and 3 bases at J, with 12 bases between the two ends. The CDR3 totals 14 residues. This TCR derives from a middle-aged man with active or convalescent COVID-19. Sequencing was carried out using peripheral blood. This rearrangement joins TRBV5-4 to TRBJ2-7, with D possibly being TRBD1 (5 bases). The CDR3 protein is CASSFQGFSYEQYF. The CDR3 nucleotides are TGTGCCAGCAGCTTTCAGGGTTTCAGCTACGAGCAGTACTTC.